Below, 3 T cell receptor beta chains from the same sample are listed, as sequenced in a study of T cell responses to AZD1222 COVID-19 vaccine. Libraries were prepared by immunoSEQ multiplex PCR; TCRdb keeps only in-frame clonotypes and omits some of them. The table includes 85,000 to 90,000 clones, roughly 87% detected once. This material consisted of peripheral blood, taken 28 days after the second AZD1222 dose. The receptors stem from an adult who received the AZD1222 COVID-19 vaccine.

The CDR3 sequence: CASSRTSTDTQYF. The DNA for the CDR3 is TGTGCCAGCAGCCGTACTAGCACAGATACGCAGTATTTT. The chain has TRBV7-3 and TRBJ2-3; D gene uncertain. V was trimmed by 5 bases and J by 0 bases, leaving 6 bases between them. Germline CDR1 is SGHTA and CDR2 is FQGTGA. This CDR3 has 13 residues.

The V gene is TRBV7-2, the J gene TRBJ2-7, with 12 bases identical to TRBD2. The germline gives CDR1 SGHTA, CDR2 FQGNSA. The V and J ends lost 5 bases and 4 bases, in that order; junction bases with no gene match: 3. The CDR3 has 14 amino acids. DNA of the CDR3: TGTGCCAGCAGCCCTAGCGGGGGGGCGTACGAGCAGTACGTC. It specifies CASSPSGGAYEQYV.

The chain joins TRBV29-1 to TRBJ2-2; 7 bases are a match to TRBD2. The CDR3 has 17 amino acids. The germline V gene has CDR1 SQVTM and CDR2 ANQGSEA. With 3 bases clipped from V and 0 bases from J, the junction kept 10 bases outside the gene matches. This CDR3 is CSVDGGRDSANTGELFF. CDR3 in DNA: TGCAGCGTTGATGGAGGGAGGGACTCTGCGAACACCGGGGAGCTGTTTTTT.